The 18 T cell receptor beta chains given below trace back to one sample, sequenced in a study of somatic mutations in cytotoxic T cells in rheumatoid arthritis. TCRdb keeps only in-frame clones here, not all; method: immunoSEQ multiplex PCR. This sample has 18,000 or so clones, with almost 85% found just once. Sequences were obtained from CD8+ T cells sorted from blood. These receptors were obtained from an adult with rheumatoid arthritis.

The V call is TRBV11-2, the J call TRBJ2-3; TRBD2 matches at 7 bases. Germline trimming cut 5 bases from V and 4 bases from J; bases unmatched to any gene: 3. The CDR3 is 13 residues long. Per the germline V gene, CDR1 is SGHAT and CDR2 is FQNNGV. The CDR3 DNA sequence: TGTGCCAGCAGCCCTAGCGGTCCAGATACGCAGTATTTT. It specifies CASSPSGPDTQYF.

This sequence joins TRBV5-6 and TRBJ2-7, with TRBD1 matching over 8 bases. The CDR3 is 14 amino acids. The germline CDR1 and CDR2 sequences are SGHDT and YYEEEE. The V and J ends lost 2 bases and 5 bases, in that order; junction bases with no gene match: 6. CDR3 amino acids: CASSFGTGPHEQYF. In nucleotides, the CDR3 is TGTGCCAGCAGCTTTGGGACAGGTCCCCACGAGCAGTACTTC.

The genes are TRBV25-1 and TRBJ1-1; 8 bases match TRBD1. Germline CDR1 is MGHDK and CDR2 is SYGVNS. The V gene end was trimmed by 7 bases and the J gene end by 6 bases; junction bases not matched to a gene: 4. This CDR3 is built from 12 residues. CDR3 sequence: CASTGQGAEAFF. The DNA of the CDR3 is TGTGCCAGCACCGGACAGGGCGCTGAAGCTTTCTTT.

In this sample, this clone turned up once. The V call is TRBV15, the J call TRBJ2-5; 11 bases fit TRBD1. The DNA end lines up better with TRBJ2-7; the J call may be wrong. Germline V gives CDR1 LNHNV, CDR2 YYDKDF (reference sequence). The CDR3 covers 16 residues. The CDR3 nucleotides are TGTGCCACCAGCAGTTTTTCGGACAGGGGGCCCGACGAGCAGTACTTC. Protein: CATSSFSDRGPDEQYF.

The chain recombines TRBV30 with TRBJ1-4; 9 bases are shared with TRBD1. Losses at the gene ends were 3 bases for V and 7 bases for J; bases not matched to a gene: 6. Germline V gene sequence: CDR1 GTSNPN, CDR2 SVGIG (reference sequence). The CDR3 spans 14 residues. The CDR3 DNA sequence: TGTGCCTGGAGCCCGGGACAGGGAGGTGAAAAACTGTTTTTT. Its translation is CAWSPGQGGEKLFF.

This rearrangement joins TRBV13 to TRBJ1-2; D perhaps matches TRBD1 (6 bases). Germline V CDR1 and CDR2: PRHDT, FYEKMQ (reference sequence). V lost 5 bases to trimming and J lost 8 bases, with 12 bases between them. CDR3 length: 12 residues. The CDR3 bases are TGTGCCAGCAGCGTCCGGGGGCGAGGCTACACCTTC. Translating gives CASSVRGRGYTF.

The chain links TRBV13 to TRBJ2-5; TRBD2 agrees at 10 bases. The junction had 16 bases not matched to a gene; V was cut back by 5 bases and J by 7 bases. From germline, CDR1 is PRHDT and CDR2 FYEKMQ (reference sequence). The CDR3 contains 17 residues. The CDR3 spells CASSQLGTSASGGTQYF. The CDR3, as DNA: TGTGCCAGCAGCCAATTGGGGACTAGCGCCTCCGGGGGGACCCAGTACTTC.

This clone was observed once. As DNA, the CDR3 is TGTGCCAGCAGTTACCTACAGGGCTACAATGAGCAGTTCTTC. It codes for CASSYLQGYNEQFF. The rearrangement uses TRBV6-5 and TRBJ2-1, with a possible D match to TRBD1 (6 bases). CDR1 is MNHEY and CDR2 is SVGAGI in the germline V gene. This CDR3 contains 14 residues. Trimming left V 2 bases short and J 3 bases short, with 8 bases between.

The rearrangement uses TRBV6-1 and TRBJ2-1; 7 positions match TRBD1. V shed 2 bases, J shed 1 base, and the junction held 5 bases outside the gene matches. The CDR3 runs 16 residues. Germline CDR1 MNHNS, CDR2 SASEGT. CDR3 residues: CASSERQGGSYNEQFF. For the CDR3, the DNA is TGTGCCAGCAGTGAAAGACAGGGTGGTTCCTACAATGAGCAGTTCTTC.

The chain couples TRBV7-6 to TRBJ2-1; 10 positions agree with TRBD1. Germline loops: CDR1 SGHVS, CDR2 FNYEAQ. This CDR3 has 17 residues. The junction had 16 bases not matched to a gene; V was cut back by 5 bases and J by 9 bases. CDR3 in DNA: TGTGCCAGCAGCCGATTGGGAGGGACAGGGGATTGGGGTGAGCAGTTCTTC. Amino acids: CASSRLGGTGDWGEQFF.

J is TRBJ1-2 and V is TRBV4-1; no clear D gene. The length of the CDR3 is 15 residues. Germline-derived CDR1 and CDR2 are MGHRA and YSYEKL. V was trimmed by 1 base and J by 4 bases, leaving 13 bases between them. The CDR3 region has the DNA TGCGCCAGCAGCCAAGTCGAAGGGCAACGCTATGGCTACACCTTC. As protein: CASSQVEGQRYGYTF.

This clone was seen a single time. The chain recombines TRBV27 with TRBJ2-3; 9 bases fit TRBD2. V shed 4 bases, J shed 4 bases, and the junction held 6 bases outside the gene matches. The V gene's germline CDR1 is MNHEY and CDR2 SMNVEV (reference sequence). This CDR3 has 15 residues. CDR3: CASSYQRGVSDTQYF. The DNA of the CDR3 is TGTGCCAGCAGTTACCAGCGGGGGGTTTCAGATACGCAGTATTTT.

The genes are TRBV15 and TRBJ2-1; TRBD2 aligns across 13 bases. V dropped 0 bases and J dropped 6; count of bases not matched to a gene: 8. This CDR3 comprises 18 residues. In germline, CDR1 is LNHNV, CDR2 YYDKDF (reference sequence). The CDR3 bases are TGTGCCACCAGCAGAGACCGATCGGGACTAGCGGGAACCAATGAGCAGTTCTTC. Residues: CATSRDRSGLAGTNEQFF.

The chain employs TRBV27 and TRBJ1-6; D is ambiguous. CDR1 MNHEY and CDR2 SMNVEV come from the germline V gene (reference sequence). Trimming removed 4 bases at V and 11 bases at J, with 15 bases between. The CDR3 is made up of 14 amino acids. In DNA, the CDR3 is TGTGCCAGCAGTTCTGGGGAGCTCGGGGCACCCCTCCACTTT. As protein: CASSSGELGAPLHF.

The chain recombines TRBV10-2 with TRBJ2-5, with a weak D call TRBD1 (8 bases). Trimming removed 3 bases at V and 2 bases at J, with 13 bases between. Germline V gene lookup returns CDR1 WSHSY and CDR2 SAAADI. The CDR3 runs to 15 residues. CDR3 DNA: TGCGCCAGCAGTGAAGACAGGGGAGGGCAAGAGACCCAGTACTTC. Amino acid sequence: CASSEDRGGQETQYF.

The V gene is TRBV6-6, the J gene TRBJ1-1; TRBD1 might be the D (6 bases). The CDR3 covers 16 residues. Looked up from germline, CDR1 is MNHNY and CDR2 is SVGAGI (reference sequence). Trimming cost V 2 bases and J 0 bases, with 13 bases left between them. The CDR3 here is CASSYAGVVMNTEAFF. In nucleotides, the CDR3 is TGTGCCAGCAGTTACGCAGGGGTGGTCATGAACACTGAAGCTTTCTTT.

This clone occurred a few times. This chain connects TRBV4-1 to TRBJ2-7; tentatively, D is TRBD1 or TRBD2 (7 bases each). Germline values: CDR1 MGHRA, CDR2 YSYEKL. The CDR3 runs to 14 residues. The V end was cut by 4 bases, the J end by 3 bases, with 13 bases between. CDR3 amino acids: CASSRAGGVYEQYF. For the CDR3, the DNA is TGCGCCAGCAGCCGGGCAGGGGGGGTCTACGAGCAGTACTTC.

The chain is built from TRBV27 and TRBJ1-5; unclear D gene. Per germline, CDR1 MNHEY and CDR2 SMNVEV (reference sequence). V was pared by 5 bases and J by 4 bases, with 9 bases between. The CDR3 spans 13 residues. This CDR3 is CASSPRWNQPQHF. The CDR3 nucleotides are TGTGCCAGCAGTCCACGGTGGAATCAGCCCCAGCATTTT.